The 5 T cell receptor beta chains below all came from one sample that was sequenced in a study of blood T cell repertoires in COVID-19. Profiling relied on immunoSEQ multiplex PCR, and the TCRdb table lists in-frame clones only, not all of them. This sample has fewer than 400,000 clones, with around nine tenths found just once. The sequencing input was peripheral blood. All receptors derive from a woman aged 25 to 39 with COVID-19, enrolled during active disease.

This clone has a handful of counts. This chain joins TRBV4-1 and TRBJ2-7; 8 nucleotides match TRBD2. CDR1 MGHRA and CDR2 YSYEKL come from the germline V gene. The CDR3 runs 12 residues. V was pared by 7 bases and J by 6 bases, with 5 bases of the junction left unmatched. CDR3 nucleotide sequence: TGCGCCAGCAACCCCGGGGGGGGCGAGCAGTACGTC. This gives the protein CASNPGGGEQYV.

This sequence joins TRBV11-2 and TRBJ2-7; tentative D call: TRBD1 (6 bases). The CDR3 sequence is 13 residues long. Germline CDR1 SGHAT, CDR2 FQNNGV. The V gene lost 6 bases and the J gene lost 3 bases, with 12 bases spanning the gap. For the CDR3, the DNA is TGTGCCAGCAGGGAACTAGGGGGCTACGAGCAGTACGTC. Its protein is CASRELGGYEQYV.

The chain has TRBV6-5 and TRBJ1-1, with 7 positions matching TRBD1. The CDR3 totals 12 residues. V was clipped by 4 bases and J by 7 bases; unmatched bases: 3. Germline CDR1 reads MNHEY; CDR2 reads SVGAGI. DNA of the CDR3: TGTGCCAGCAGTTCATGGGACAGTGAAGCTTTCTTT. This sequence encodes CASSSWDSEAFF.

The genes are TRBV24-1 and TRBJ1-2, with TRBD1 matching 8 bases. The V segment lost 5 bases and the J segment 8 bases; nucleotides outside the gene matches: 12. CDR3 length: 15 residues. Germline V CDR1 and CDR2: KGHDR, SFDVKD. Here the CDR3 DNA reads TGTGCCACCAGTGTGCAGACTACAGGGGGAGAAGGCTACACCTTC. Translation gives CATSVQTTGGEGYTF.

CDR3 nucleotides: TGTGCCAGTCGTAGACAGCCGACATACAATGAGCAGTTCTTC. Residues: CASRRQPTYNEQFF. V gene TRBV28 combines with J gene TRBJ2-1; D perhaps matches TRBD1 (5 bases). V lost 9 bases and J 4 bases, leaving 16 bases between the germline ends. The CDR3 runs 14 residues. Per germline, CDR1 MDHEN and CDR2 SYDVKM. The full variable domain, completed using reference TRBV28 and TRBJ2-1, is DVKVTQSSRYLVKRTGEKVFLECVQDMDHENMFWYRQDPGLGLRLIYFSYDVKMKEKGDIPEGYSVSREKKERFSLILESASTNQTSMYLCASRRQPTYNEQFFGPGTRLTVL.